The entry that follows covers one T cell receptor beta chain sequence. The antigen is undetermined. Oncomine TCR Beta short-read sequencing was applied to DNA from cultured CD4+ T cells. In this case, cultured CD4+ T cells provided the extracted genomic DNA. TCRdb re-called the PCR reads through MiXCR, storing one row per CDR3 protein. The sample holds about 13,000 distinct CDR3 sequences; 50% are singletons and the top ten take roughly an eighth. This record comes from a study of vaccination and CD4 T cells after COVID-19. As for the study in general: Sampling post-COVID took place a median approximately 100 days after diagnosis (range 35 to 161). Study conclusions and caveats: Spike mono-reactivity was shown by 304 of 307 vaccine-specific clones in convalescent patients.

The CDR3 is 14 residues long. Germline CDR1 MDHEN, CDR2 SYDVKM. The V end was cut by 6 bases, the J end by 4 bases, with 15 bases between. Regarding treatment: 10-day PBMC culture with coronavirus spike peptide pools or control peptides (ViraFEST assay). The chain uses TRBV28 and TRBJ1-1; tentative D call: TRBD1 (6 bases). Sequencing was carried out using CD4+ T cells from blood, cultured in vitro. The TCR comes from a human donor who had recovered from COVID-19. CDR3 sequence: CASSKTGGATEAFF. In DNA, the CDR3 is TGTGCCAGCAGCAAGACAGGAGGGGCCACTGAAGCTTTCTTT. The full variable domain, in which reference TRBV28 and TRBJ1-1 provide the parts outside the CDR3, is DVKVTQSSRYLVKRTGEKVFLECVQDMDHENMFWYRQDPGLGLRLIYFSYDVKMKEKGDIPEGYSVSREKKERFSLILESASTNQTSMYLCASSKTGGATEAFFGQGTRLTVV.